This is a list of T cell receptor beta chains from one sample in a study of blood T cell repertoires in COVID-19. The method was immunoSEQ multiplex PCR; TCRdb's version includes in-frame clones alone and lacks a portion of them. Of roughly 180,000 clones listed, less than 95% were seen once; the top ten hold roughly 0.7%. Specimen: peripheral blood. The receptors come from a man aged 25-40 years with COVID-19, enrolled during active disease. CDR3s include the opening cysteine and the closing phenylalanine or tryptophan. Fields, in order: CDR3 protein, CDR3 DNA, D gene, V gene, clone size, J gene. The D gene is left open where the match is weak. Clone size is given for some rows only: seen once, a few or many times, or a class if the clone is expanded.

CDR3: CASSEALGQGARGYTF; DNA: TGTGCCAGCAGTGAAGCGCTCGGACAGGGGGCGCGGGGCTACACCTTC; D: TRBD1; V: TRBV6-1; size: NA; J: TRBJ1-2
CDR3: CASSPGQGLNGYTF; DNA: TGTGCCAGTAGCCCGGGACAGGGCCTTAATGGCTACACCTTC; D: TRBD1; V: TRBV19; size: once; J: TRBJ1-2
CDR3: CASSLQDASGSPLHF; DNA: TGCGCCAGCAGCTTACAGGACGCATCTGGTTCACCCCTCCACTTT; D: NA; V: TRBV5-1; size: few; J: TRBJ1-6
CDR3: CASSLGVAGYQETQYF; DNA: TGTGCCAGCAGCTTAGGGGTAGCGGGGTACCAAGAGACCCAGTACTTC; D: TRBD2; V: TRBV7-2; size: NA; J: TRBJ2-5
CDR3: CASSPTAGRTGETQYF; DNA: TGCGCCAGCAGCCCAACCGCCGGGAGGACGGGGGAGACCCAGTACTTC; D: TRBD2; V: TRBV5-1; size: once; J: TRBJ2-5
CDR3: CAATGFTEAFF; DNA: TGTGCCGCCACAGGGTTCACTGAAGCTTTCTTT; D: NA; V: TRBV19; size: NA; J: TRBJ1-1
CDR3: CSVWTGANYGYTF; DNA: TGCAGCGTATGGACAGGAGCCAACTATGGCTACACCTTC; D: TRBD1; V: TRBV29-1; size: NA; J: TRBJ1-2
CDR3: CASSFGGQGQSYGYTF; DNA: TGTGCCAGCAGCTTCGGGGGACAGGGACAATCGTATGGCTACACCTTC; D: TRBD1; V: TRBV7-9; size: NA; J: TRBJ1-2
CDR3: CSSREGQGYGYTF; DNA: TGCAGCTCCCGGGAGGGACAGGGCTATGGCTACACCTTC; D: TRBD1; V: TRBV29-1; size: NA; J: TRBJ1-2
CDR3: CSAPAGDGEAFF; DNA: TGCAGCGCCCCTGCGGGGGATGGTGAAGCTTTCTTT; D: NA; V: TRBV29-1; size: NA; J: TRBJ1-1
CDR3: CATNGESYGYTF; DNA: TGTGCCACCAATGGGGAGAGCTATGGCTACACCTTC; D: NA; V: TRBV19; size: NA; J: TRBJ1-2
CDR3: CASSSSDSSDTQYF; DNA: TGTGCCAGCAGCTCCTCCGACTCATCAGATACGCAGTATTTT; D: NA; V: TRBV7-9; size: NA; J: TRBJ2-3
CDR3: CASSGQLGNQPQHF; DNA: TGTGCCAGCAGTGGTCAACTGGGCAATCAGCCCCAGCATTTT; D: NA; V: TRBV2; size: NA; J: TRBJ1-5
CDR3: CASSLGYGNTIYF; DNA: TGTGCCAGCAGTTTAGGCTACGGAAACACCATATATTTT; D: NA; V: TRBV12-3/TRBV12-4; size: NA; J: TRBJ1-3
CDR3: CASSVELAGDNEQFF; DNA: TGTGCCAGCAGCGTAGAGCTAGCGGGGGACAATGAGCAGTTCTTC; D: TRBD2; V: TRBV9; size: once; J: TRBJ2-1
CDR3: CAWKFTGGGTEAFF; DNA: TGTGCCTGGAAATTCACAGGGGGAGGCACTGAAGCTTTCTTT; D: TRBD1; V: TRBV30; size: NA; J: TRBJ1-1
CDR3: CAISESAGGTGSNQPQHF; DNA: TGTGCCATCAGTGAGTCCGCAGGGGGCACTGGTAGCAATCAGCCCCAGCATTTT; D: TRBD1; V: TRBV10-3; size: NA; J: TRBJ1-5
CDR3: CASSLQGRHEAFF; DNA: TGTGCCAGCAGCCTACAGGGGCGGCATGAAGCTTTCTTT; D: TRBD1; V: TRBV3-1/TRBV3-2; size: NA; J: TRBJ1-1
CDR3: CASSQGFGDTRSLQETQYF; DNA: TGTGCCAGCAGCCAAGGGTTCGGGGACACACGTTCCCTCCAAGAGACCCAGTACTTC; D: NA; V: TRBV4-2; size: NA; J: TRBJ2-5
CDR3: CASRGRLVGETQYF; DNA: TGTGCCAGCAGGGGGAGACTAGTAGGAGAGACCCAGTACTTC; D: NA; V: TRBV2; size: NA; J: TRBJ2-5
CDR3: CASSQATALVEAFF; DNA: TGTGCCAGCAGCCAAGCGACAGCTTTGGTTGAAGCTTTCTTT; D: NA; V: TRBV4-2; size: NA; J: TRBJ1-1
CDR3: CASSWAGETQYF; DNA: TGTGCCAGCAGTTGGGCGGGAGAGACCCAGTACTTC; D: NA; V: TRBV12-3/TRBV12-4; size: NA; J: TRBJ2-5
CDR3: CASSEGYFGGQETQYF; DNA: TGTGCCAGCAGCGAGGGGTACTTCGGGGGCCAAGAGACCCAGTACTTC; D: NA; V: TRBV4-2; size: NA; J: TRBJ2-5
CDR3: CASSLSRTGGPNTQYF; DNA: TGTGCCAGCAGTTTATCCAGGACTGGGGGCCCGAATACGCAGTATTTT; D: NA; V: TRBV27; size: once; J: TRBJ2-3
CDR3: CAWRGGQGSYYGYTF; DNA: TGTGCCTGGAGAGGGGGACAGGGGTCCTACTATGGCTACACCTTC; D: TRBD1; V: TRBV30; size: NA; J: TRBJ1-2
CDR3: CASSLTLRTGVDTGELFF; DNA: TGTGCCAGCAGCTTAACGTTGAGGACAGGGGTTGACACCGGGGAGCTGTTTTTT; D: TRBD1; V: TRBV7-3; size: NA; J: TRBJ2-2
CDR3: CASSIQGLYSNQPQHF; DNA: TGTGCCAGCAGCATACAGGGGCTATATAGCAATCAGCCCCAGCATTTT; D: NA; V: TRBV21-1; size: NA; J: TRBJ1-5
CDR3: CTSSQPGGRSYEQYF; DNA: TGCACCAGCAGCCAACCGGGGGGGCGTTCCTACGAGCAGTACTTC; D: NA; V: TRBV1; size: NA; J: TRBJ2-7
CDR3: CASSESKGGYYGYTF; DNA: TGCGCCAGCAGTGAGTCGAAGGGAGGGTACTATGGCTACACCTTC; D: NA; V: TRBV10-2; size: NA; J: TRBJ1-2
CDR3: CSVERRGTGGYGYTF; DNA: TGCAGCGTTGAAAGACGCGGGACAGGGGGGTATGGCTACACCTTC; D: TRBD1; V: TRBV29-1; size: few; J: TRBJ1-2
CDR3: CASSPPSGGYNEQFF; DNA: TGTGCCAGCAGTCCTCCCAGCGGGGGATACAATGAGCAGTTCTTC; D: TRBD2; V: TRBV6-5; size: NA; J: TRBJ2-1
CDR3: CATSRDLASNYYRGQGYTF; DNA: TGTGCCACCAGCAGAGATTTGGCTTCCAACTACTACAGGGGGCAAGGCTACACCTTC; D: TRBD1; V: TRBV15; size: NA; J: TRBJ1-2
CDR3: CASSVAPQVSGQNYGYTF; DNA: TGTGCCAGCAGCGTAGCTCCACAGGTTTCAGGGCAGAACTATGGCTACACCTTC; D: NA; V: TRBV9; size: once; J: TRBJ1-2
CDR3: CASNHGDRTDTQYF; DNA: TGTGCCAGCAACCACGGGGATCGCACAGATACGCAGTATTTT; D: NA; V: TRBV6-5; size: NA; J: TRBJ2-3
CDR3: CASSFDTFTSPLHF; DNA: TGCGCCAGCAGCTTCGACACCTTCACATCACCCCTCCACTTT; D: NA; V: TRBV5-1; size: NA; J: TRBJ1-6
CDR3: CASSLPGGSGYTF; DNA: TGCGCCAGCAGCTTGCCAGGGGGTAGTGGCTACACCTTC; D: TRBD1; V: TRBV5-1; size: NA; J: TRBJ1-2
CDR3: CASSSGPQGISNQPQHF; DNA: TGCGCCAGCAGCTCGGGCCCCCAGGGAATCAGCAATCAGCCCCAGCATTTT; D: NA; V: TRBV5-1; size: NA; J: TRBJ1-5
CDR3: CASSQDEGELNTEAFF; DNA: TGCGCCAGCAGCCAAGATGAGGGGGAATTGAACACTGAAGCTTTCTTT; D: NA; V: TRBV4-1; size: NA; J: TRBJ1-1
CDR3: CASAVSSGGSYNEQFF; DNA: TGCGCCAGCGCGGTCAGTAGCGGGGGCTCCTACAATGAGCAGTTCTTC; D: TRBD2; V: TRBV4-1; size: once; J: TRBJ2-1
CDR3: CASSVSPRPAKFSNSPLHF; DNA: TGTGCCAGCAGCGTAAGTCCTAGGCCCGCGAAATTTTCTAATTCACCCCTCCACTTT; D: NA; V: TRBV9; size: NA; J: TRBJ1-6
CDR3: CASSYEAGRNTEAFF; DNA: TGTGCCAGCAGTTACGAAGCAGGGCGTAACACTGAAGCTTTCTTT; D: NA; V: TRBV6-5; size: NA; J: TRBJ1-1
CDR3: CASSPRTARVAGANVLTF; DNA: TGTGCCAGCTCACCCCGGACAGCTAGGGTGGCTGGGGCCAACGTCCTGACTTTC; D: NA; V: TRBV18; size: NA; J: TRBJ2-6
CDR3: CASSLGAFISDEQFF; DNA: TGTGCCAGCAGTTTAGGGGCGTTTATTTCCGATGAGCAGTTCTTC; D: NA; V: TRBV27; size: NA; J: TRBJ2-1
CDR3: CASSISGNTEAFF; DNA: TGTGCCAGTAGTATTTCGGGGAACACTGAAGCTTTCTTT; D: NA; V: TRBV19; size: NA; J: TRBJ1-1
CDR3: CASRRYQGEGFTEAFF; DNA: TGTGCAAGTCGCCGATACCAAGGGGAGGGATTCACTGAAGCTTTCTTT; D: NA; V: TRBV12-2; size: once; J: TRBJ1-1
CDR3: CASGLTGQGFDQPQHF; DNA: TGTGCTAGTGGTTTGACCGGACAGGGGTTTGATCAGCCCCAGCATTTT; D: TRBD1; V: TRBV12-5; size: NA; J: TRBJ1-5
CDR3: CASRRGADNYGYTF; DNA: TGTGCCAGCAGGCGGGGGGCAGATAACTATGGCTACACCTTC; D: NA; V: TRBV7-9; size: NA; J: TRBJ1-2
CDR3: CASNYRVGSGNTIYF; DNA: TGTGCCAGCAACTATAGAGTGGGCTCTGGAAACACCATATATTTT; D: NA; V: TRBV19; size: NA; J: TRBJ1-3
CDR3: CASSANRGRTEAFF; DNA: TGTGCCAGCAGCGCAAACAGGGGCCGAACTGAAGCTTTCTTT; D: TRBD1; V: TRBV9; size: NA; J: TRBJ1-1
CDR3: CASSPTEETQYF; DNA: TGTGCCAGCTCACCGACAGAAGAGACCCAGTACTTC; D: NA; V: TRBV18; size: NA; J: TRBJ2-5
CDR3: CASSPRDREAYTF; DNA: TGTGCCAGCAGCCCCCGGGACAGGGAAGCCTACACCTTC; D: TRBD1; V: TRBV7-9; size: NA; J: TRBJ1-2
CDR3: CASSRSGLGQPQHF; DNA: TGCGCCAGCAGCCGATCGGGACTTGGGCAGCCCCAGCATTTT; D: NA; V: TRBV4-1; size: NA; J: TRBJ1-5
CDR3: CASSQTSGYTF; DNA: TGTGCCAGCAGCCAGACATCTGGCTACACCTTC; D: NA; V: TRBV7-9; size: NA; J: TRBJ1-2
CDR3: CASSPPPTGYNEQFF; DNA: TGTGCCAGTAGTCCCCCCCCGACGGGGTACAATGAGCAGTTCTTC; D: NA; V: TRBV19; size: NA; J: TRBJ2-1
CDR3: CASSQDTGSEQFF; DNA: TGTGCCAGCAGCCAAGATACCGGGTCTGAGCAGTTCTTC; D: NA; V: TRBV4-2; size: NA; J: TRBJ2-1
CDR3: CASSTGGTDTQYF; DNA: TGCGCCAGCTCAACAGGAGGCACAGATACGCAGTATTTT; D: NA; V: TRBV5-1; size: NA; J: TRBJ2-3
CDR3: CASSLSVNQPQHF; DNA: TGTGCCAGCAGCTTATCTGTCAATCAGCCCCAGCATTTT; D: NA; V: TRBV11-2; size: NA; J: TRBJ1-5